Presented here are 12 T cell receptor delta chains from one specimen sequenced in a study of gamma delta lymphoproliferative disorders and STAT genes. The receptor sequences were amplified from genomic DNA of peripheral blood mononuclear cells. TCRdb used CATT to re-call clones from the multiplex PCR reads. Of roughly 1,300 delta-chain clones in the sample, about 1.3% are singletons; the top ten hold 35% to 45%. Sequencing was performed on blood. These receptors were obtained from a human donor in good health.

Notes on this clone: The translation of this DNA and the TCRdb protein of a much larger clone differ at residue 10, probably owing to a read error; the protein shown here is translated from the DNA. This CDR3 reads CALGELRWGLRRILGDTKYTDKLIF. CDR3 nucleotides: TGTGCTCTTGGGGAACTACGGTGGGGGCTACGACGAATACTGGGGGATACGAAGTACACCGATAAACTCATCTTT. The chain links TRDV1 to TRDJ1, with 13 bases lining up with TRDD3. The CDR3 is 25 amino acids. Germline lookup yields CDR1 TSWWSYY and CDR2 QGS. V shed 0 bases, J shed 0 bases, and the junction held 25 bases outside the gene matches.

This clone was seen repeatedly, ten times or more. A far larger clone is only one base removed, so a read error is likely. The CDR3 coding sequence is TGTGCTCTTGGGGAACCTACGCTGGTGGGGCCAGTCTACACCGATAAACTCATCTTT. Translating gives CALGEPTLVGPVYTDKLIF. V and J are TRDV1 and TRDJ1; D is perhaps TRDD3 (5 bases). CDR1 is TSWWSYY and CDR2 is QGS in the germline V gene. V was shortened by 1 base and J by 0 bases, with 21 bases between the two germline ends. There are 19 residues in the CDR3.

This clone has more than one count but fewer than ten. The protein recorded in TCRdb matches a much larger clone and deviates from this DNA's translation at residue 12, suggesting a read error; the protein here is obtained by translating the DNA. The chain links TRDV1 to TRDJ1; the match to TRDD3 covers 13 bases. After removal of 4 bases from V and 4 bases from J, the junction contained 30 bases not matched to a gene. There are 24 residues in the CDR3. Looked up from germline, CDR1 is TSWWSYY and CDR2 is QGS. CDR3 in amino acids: CALGGGSYLLHASYWGIRNDKLIF. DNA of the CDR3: TGTGCTCTTGGGGGGGGGAGCTATCTCCTACACGCTTCTTACTGGGGGATACGGAACGATAAACTCATCTTT.

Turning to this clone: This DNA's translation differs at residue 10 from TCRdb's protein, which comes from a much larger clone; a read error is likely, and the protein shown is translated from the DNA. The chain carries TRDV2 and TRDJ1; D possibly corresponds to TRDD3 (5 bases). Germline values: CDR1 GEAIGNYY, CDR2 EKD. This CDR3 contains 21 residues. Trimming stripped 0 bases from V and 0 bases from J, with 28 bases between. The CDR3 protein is CACDTVFRGVDPDLYTDKLIF. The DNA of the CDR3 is TGTGCCTGTGACACCGTGTTCAGGGGGGTAGACCCCGATCTCTACACCGATAAACTCATCTTT.

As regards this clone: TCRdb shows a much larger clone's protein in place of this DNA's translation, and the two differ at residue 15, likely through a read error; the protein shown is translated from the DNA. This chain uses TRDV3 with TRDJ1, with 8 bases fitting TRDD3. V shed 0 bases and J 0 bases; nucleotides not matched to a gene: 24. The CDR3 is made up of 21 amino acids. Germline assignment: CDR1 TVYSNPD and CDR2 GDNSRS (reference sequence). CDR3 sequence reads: CAFSSPTGWGYREMHTDKLIF. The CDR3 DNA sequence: TGTGCCTTTAGTAGTCCTACTGGCTGGGGATACCGGGAGATGCACACCGATAAACTCATCTTT. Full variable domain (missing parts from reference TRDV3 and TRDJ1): CDKVTQSSPDQTVASGSEVVLLCTYDTVYSNPDLFWYRIRPDYSFQFVFYGDNSRSEGADFTQGRFSVKHILTQKAFHLVISPVRTEDSATYYCAFSSPTGWGYREMHTDKLIFGKGTRVTVEP.

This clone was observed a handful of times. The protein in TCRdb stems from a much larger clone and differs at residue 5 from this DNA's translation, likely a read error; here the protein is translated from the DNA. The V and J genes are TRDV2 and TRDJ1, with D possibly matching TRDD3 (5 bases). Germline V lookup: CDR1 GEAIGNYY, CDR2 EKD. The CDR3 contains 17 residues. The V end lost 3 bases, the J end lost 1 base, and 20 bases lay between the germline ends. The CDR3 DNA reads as TGTGCCTGTGACGCCTTTGGGGTTGTACCCGGCACCGATAAACTCATCTTT. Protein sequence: CACDAFGVVPGTDKLIF.

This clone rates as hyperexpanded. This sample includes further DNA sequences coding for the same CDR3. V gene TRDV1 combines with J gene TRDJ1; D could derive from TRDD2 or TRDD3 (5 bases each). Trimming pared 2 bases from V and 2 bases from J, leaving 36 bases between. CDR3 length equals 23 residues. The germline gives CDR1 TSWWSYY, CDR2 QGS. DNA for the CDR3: TGTGCTCTTGGGGAAATCCCTCACCTACACACCCGGACTGGAATTTCTATTACCGATAAACTCATCTTT. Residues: CALGEIPHLHTRTGISITDKLIF.

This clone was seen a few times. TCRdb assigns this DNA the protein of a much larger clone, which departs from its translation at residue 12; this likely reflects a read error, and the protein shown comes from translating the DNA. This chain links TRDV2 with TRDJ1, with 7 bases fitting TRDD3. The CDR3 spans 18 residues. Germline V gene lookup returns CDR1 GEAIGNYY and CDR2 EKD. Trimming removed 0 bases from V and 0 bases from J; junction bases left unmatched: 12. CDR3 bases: TGTGCCTGTGACACCCTTACTGGGGCACTGTTGCACACCGATAAACTCATCTTT. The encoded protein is CACDTLTGALLHTDKLIF.

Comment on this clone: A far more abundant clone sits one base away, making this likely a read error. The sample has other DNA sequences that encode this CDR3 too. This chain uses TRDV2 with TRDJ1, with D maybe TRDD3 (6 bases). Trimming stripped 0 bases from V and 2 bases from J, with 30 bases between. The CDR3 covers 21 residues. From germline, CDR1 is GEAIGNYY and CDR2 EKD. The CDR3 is CACDTVFRGGDPDLYTDKLIF. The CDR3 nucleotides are TGTGCCTGTGACACCGTGTTCAGGGGGGGAGACCCCGATCTCTATACCGATAAACTCATCTTT.

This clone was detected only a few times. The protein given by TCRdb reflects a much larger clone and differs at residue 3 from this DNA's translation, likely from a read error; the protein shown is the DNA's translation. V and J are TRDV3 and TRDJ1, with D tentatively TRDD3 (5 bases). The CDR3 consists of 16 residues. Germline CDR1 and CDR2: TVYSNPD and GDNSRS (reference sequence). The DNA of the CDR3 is TGTGCCCTTAGCGACCCCAGGTGGGGCTACACCGATAAACTCATCTTT. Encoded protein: CALSDPRWGYTDKLIF.

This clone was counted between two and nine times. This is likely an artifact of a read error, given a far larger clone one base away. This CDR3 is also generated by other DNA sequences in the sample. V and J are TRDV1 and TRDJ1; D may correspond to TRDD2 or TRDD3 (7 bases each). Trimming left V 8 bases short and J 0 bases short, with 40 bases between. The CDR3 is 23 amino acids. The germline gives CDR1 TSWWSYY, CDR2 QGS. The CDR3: CALLAFLYPPGGHGVSYTDKLIF. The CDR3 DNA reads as TGTGCTCTTTTGGCCTTCCTTTATCCCCCTGGGGGTCACGGGGTCTCCTACACCGATAAACTCATCTTT.

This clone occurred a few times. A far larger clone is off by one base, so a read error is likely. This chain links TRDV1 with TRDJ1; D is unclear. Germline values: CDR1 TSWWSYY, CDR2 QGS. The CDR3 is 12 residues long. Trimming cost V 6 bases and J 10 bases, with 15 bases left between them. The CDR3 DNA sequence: TGTGCTCTTGGAGACCTAGAGTGTAGACTCATCTTT. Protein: CALGDLECRLIF.